This TCR beta chain comes out of a study of T-cell memory formation after mild COVID-19. Study-wide points: Clones that got smaller from day 15 to 85 had even CD4/CD8, while clones growing later tipped toward CD4+.

TCRdb passed the 5' RACE reads through MiXCR, listing each CDR3 protein once. The data hold roughly 400,000 distinct CDR3 sequences, with 24% observed a single time. Details on this clonotype: Its specificity is unknown.

The CDR3 consists of 15 residues. Trimming left V 6 bases short and J 4 bases short, with 18 bases between. The J gene is TRBJ1-2, the V gene TRBV12-3 or TRBV12-4, with D possibly TRBD1 on 5 matching bases. The source material was PBMCs or a T cell subset sorted from them (not recorded which). The receptor comes from an adult woman who had mild COVID-19 (a few samples of this study predate the infection). Cell type and time point are not known. The CDR3 region is CASSLAGGTGYGYTF. For the CDR3, the DNA is TGTGCCAGCAGCCTGGCGGGGGGAACTGGCTATGGCTACACCTTC.